Each of the 18 T cell receptor beta chains below was sequenced from the same sample in a study of T cell changes during pregnancy in multiple sclerosis. Sequencing used immunoSEQ multiplex PCR; TCRdb keeps in-frame clones, though not all of them. This table holds tens of thousands of clones, 91% found once. This specimen consisted of peripheral blood, obtained after pregnancy. Receptors originate from a female donor in good health, enrolled as a control in a pregnancy study.

The chain links TRBV27 to TRBJ2-7; a weak D match, TRBD1 (6 bases). The CDR3 runs 13 residues. V was clipped by 5 bases and J by 3 bases, with 11 bases between them. From germline, CDR1 is MNHEY and CDR2 SMNVEV (reference sequence). The CDR3 coding sequence is TGTGCCAGCAGTCCCCAGACAGGCTACGAGCAGTACTTC. Protein: CASSPQTGYEQYF.

V usage is TRBV18 and J usage is TRBJ2-5; 12 bases agree with TRBD2. The trim removed 2 bases at V and 5 bases at J, leaving 6 bases unmatched. The CDR3 has 16 amino acids. CDR1 is KGHSH, CDR2 LQKENI, per germline. CDR3 region: CASSPTLAGGSETQYF. The CDR3 DNA follows: TGTGCCAGCTCACCAACACTAGCGGGGGGATCTGAGACCCAGTACTTC.

V and J are TRBV9 and TRBJ1-2, with 7 bases aligning to TRBD1. V was pared by 3 bases and J by 2 bases, with 4 bases of the junction left unmatched. From germline, CDR1 is SGDLS and CDR2 YYNGEE. The CDR3 sequence is 14 residues long. The CDR3 loop reads CASSGPGQNYGYTF. The CDR3 DNA is TGTGCCAGCAGCGGACCGGGACAGAACTATGGCTACACCTTC.

This clone was seen once. The rearrangement links TRBV6-4 to TRBJ1-2; 8 nucleotides align to TRBD1. This CDR3 has 15 amino acids. Losses at the gene ends were 0 bases for V and 2 bases for J; bases not matched to a gene: 2. Germline V gene lookup returns CDR1 MRHNA and CDR2 SNTAGT. The chain's CDR3 is CASSDSNRGNYGYTF. CDR3 sequence (DNA): TGTGCCAGCAGTGACTCCAACAGGGGGAACTATGGCTACACCTTC.

The genes are TRBV7-2 and TRBJ2-7, with 9 bases identical to TRBD2. The CDR3 is 14 residues long. V lost 3 bases to trimming and J lost 4 bases; unmatched junction nucleotides: 4. The germline gives CDR1 SGHTA, CDR2 FQGNSA. The CDR3 loop reads CASSFSTSGYEQYF. The CDR3 DNA sequence: TGTGCCAGCAGCTTCTCGACTAGCGGATACGAGCAGTACTTC.

The chain joins TRBV9 to TRBJ1-1; D is unclear. CDR1 and CDR2 from the germline V gene are SGDLS and YYNGEE. Between the trimmed V and J ends, which lost 0 bases and 4 bases, there was a span of 10 bases. The CDR3 is 14 amino acids. As DNA, the CDR3 is TGTGCCAGCAGCGTAGACCCACAGATCACTGAAGCTTTCTTT. As protein: CASSVDPQITEAFF.

The rearrangement uses TRBV30 and TRBJ2-5; 8 bases are a match to TRBD2. The CDR3 has 17 residues. V lost 0 bases to trimming and J lost 3 bases; unmatched junction nucleotides: 12. In germline, CDR1 is GTSNPN, CDR2 SVGIG (reference sequence). This CDR3 reads CAWSVGPGGAGEETQYF. The CDR3 DNA follows: TGTGCCTGGAGTGTAGGACCCGGGGGAGCGGGGGAAGAGACCCAGTACTTC.

V and J are TRBV5-4 and TRBJ1-2; 8 bases agree with TRBD1. The length of the CDR3 is 17 residues. In germline, CDR1 is SGHNT, CDR2 YYREEE (reference sequence). J was trimmed by 6 bases and V by 2 bases; bases with no gene match: 15. CDR3 sequence reads: CASSLEPGQAPSNGYTF. The DNA of the CDR3 is TGTGCCAGCAGCTTAGAACCGGGACAGGCTCCTTCGAATGGCTACACCTTC.

V usage is TRBV6-6 and J usage is TRBJ1-1, with 7 bases matching TRBD1. Germline CDR1 reads MNHNY; CDR2 reads SVGAGI (reference sequence). With V trimmed by 4 bases and J by 11 bases, 7 bases remained unmatched. The CDR3 contains 12 residues. Here the CDR3 DNA reads TGTGCCAGCAGTTTAGAAGACAGGGAGGCTTTCTTT. Amino acid sequence: CASSLEDREAFF.

The CDR3 sequence is CASSEQGEEGYGYTF. The CDR3 DNA reads TGTGCCAGCAGTGAACAGGGGGAAGAGGGCTATGGCTACACCTTC. The chain joins TRBV6-4 to TRBJ1-2; TRBD1 agrees at 8 bases. Trimming removed 3 bases from V and 4 bases from J; junction bases left unmatched: 7. The germline CDR1 and CDR2 sequences are MRHNA and SNTAGT. The CDR3 is 15 residues long.

The chain employs TRBV19 and TRBJ1-1, with D perhaps matching TRBD1 (6 bases). Germline loops: CDR1 LNHDA, CDR2 SQIVND (reference sequence). CDR3 size: 15 residues. V was shortened by 3 bases and J by 0 bases, with 11 bases between the two germline ends. CDR3 loop: CASSIDGTLNTEAFF. The CDR3 DNA is TGTGCCAGTAGTATCGACGGGACATTGAACACTGAAGCTTTCTTT.

The gene calls are TRBV7-2 and TRBJ2-3; 8 positions match TRBD1. There are 18 residues in the CDR3. The germline V gene has CDR1 SGHTA and CDR2 FQGNSA. Trimming removed 5 bases from V and 1 base from J; junction bases left unmatched: 14. DNA for the CDR3: TGTGCCAGCAGCCCCTCGACAGGGGTGGTTGTGGGCACAGATACGCAGTATTTT. Its translation is CASSPSTGVVVGTDTQYF.

The chain has TRBV13 and TRBJ1-1; D is unclear. CDR1 is PRHDT, CDR2 FYEKMQ, per germline (reference sequence). The CDR3 runs 12 residues. Trimming left V 5 bases short and J 8 bases short, with 12 bases between. The CDR3 nucleotides are TGTGCCAGCAGCCTATTTACCAGGGAAGCTTTCTTT. This encodes CASSLFTREAFF.

The gene calls are TRBV2 and TRBJ2-5; TRBD2 matches at 9 bases. The CDR3 extends over 15 amino acids. CDR1 is SNHLY and CDR2 is FYNNEI in the germline V gene. J was trimmed by 5 bases and V by 3 bases; bases with no gene match: 7. DNA of the CDR3: TGTGCCAGCAGTGATCTGGGACTAGCTGGGGAGACCCAGTACTTC. Its protein is CASSDLGLAGETQYF.

The chain uses TRBV15 and TRBJ1-2; 8 bases line up with TRBD1. V dropped 7 bases and J dropped 5; count of bases not matched to a gene: 9. The CDR3 is 14 amino acids. Germline V gives CDR1 LNHNV, CDR2 YYDKDF (reference sequence). DNA for the CDR3: TGTGCCACCACACAGAGTAGACAGGGGTATGGCTACACCTTC. Protein product: CATTQSRQGYGYTF.

The chain links TRBV5-6 to TRBJ1-6; D gene ambiguous. Trimming cost V 4 bases and J 7 bases, with 15 bases left between them. This CDR3 region has 15 residues. Germline assignment: CDR1 SGHDT and CDR2 YYEEEE. CDR3 loop: CASSPDGGGNSPLHF. CDR3 nucleotides: TGTGCCAGCAGCCCGGATGGTGGCGGGAATTCACCCCTCCACTTT. The entire variable domain, with the rest obtained from reference TRBV5-6 and TRBJ1-6, is as follows: DAGVTQSPTHLIKTRGQQVTLRCSPKSGHDTVSWYQQALGQGPQFIFQYYEEEERQRGNFPDRFSGHQFPNYSSELNVNALLLGDSALYLCASSPDGGGNSPLHFGNGTRLTVT.

The V gene is TRBV7-9, the J gene TRBJ2-7; 8 positions agree with TRBD2. J lost 4 bases, V lost 3 bases, and 5 bases had no gene match. The germline V gene encodes CDR1 SEHNR and CDR2 FQNEAQ (reference sequence). The CDR3 is made up of 14 amino acids. This CDR3 is CASSFSGGRYEQYF. The CDR3, as DNA: TGTGCCAGCAGCTTCAGCGGGGGTAGATACGAGCAGTACTTC.

This chain joins TRBV9 and TRBJ2-1; D perhaps matches TRBD2 (5 bases). The V end lost 4 bases, the J end lost 12 bases, and 14 bases lay between the germline ends. CDR3 length equals 12 residues. Per germline, CDR1 SGDLS and CDR2 YYNGEE. CDR3 sequence (DNA): TGTGCCAGCAGCCCTCCCGAGGCGGGGCAGTTCTTC. The encoded protein is CASSPPEAGQFF.